This T cell receptor (beta chain) was captured in a study of response to subunit inactivated influenza vaccine (dated by TCRdb to the late 2010s). With respect to the entire study: The study used deep quantitative T cell receptor repertoire profiling to track responses to a trivalent subunit inactivated influenza vaccine.

V loses 2 bases at its end and J loses 5 bases; junction bases beyond the gene matches: 14. Per the germline V gene, MDHEN is the CDR1 and SYDVKM is the CDR2. The CDR3 sequence holds 18 residues, the cysteine and phenylalanine included. Only CDR3 DNA remains: 54 bases, in frame from the first base. What the authors observed across the whole study: The authors proposed that each seasonal influenza vaccination may bring in only a limited number of new T cells.

The receptor library was made with RT-PCR. Sequenced using an Illumina HiSeq 2500. TCRdb ran its own pipeline on the public reads, namely fastp trimming at Q25 and MiXCR clone calling, and kept in-frame beta chains. Entries are consolidated by CDR3 protein sequence, retaining the most common genes and DNA. The sample profile shows approximately 530,000 distinct CDR3 sequences; 7.6% of them were found once. Of the sample, roughly 13% falls within the top ten clones. Of note for this clonotype: Its antigen remains undetermined. No base quality information exists; no much larger clone differs at one position.

This clonotype originated in a man aged 45-69 years who received an inactivated influenza vaccine. Donor details come from another sample of the same person, matched by shared clones. The starting material was PBMCs from blood, obtained 23 months after vaccination. The chain uses TRBV28 and TRBJ2-7, and 11 bases in between align with TRBD2. The DNA sequence follows: TGTGCCAGCAGTTTAGGGGTTAGAGGAACTAGCGGGAGAAACGAGCAGTACTTC. The translation is CASSLGVRGTSGRNEQYF.